The text below deals with one T cell receptor beta chain. Its antigen is currently unknown. The data originate from a study of shared clonotypes between healthy human individuals. Study-wide results and caveats: Clonotype sharing among donors was expected to depend on sequencing depth.

Repertoires were generated with immunoSEQ multiplex PCR, while TCRdb's copy carries only in-frame clones and drops some. This table has over a million clones, 98% appearing once. Germline V gene lookup returns CDR1 SGHRS and CDR2 YFSETQ. V was clipped by 4 bases and J by 2 bases, with 13 bases between them. CDR3 length equals 15 residues. The specimen was naive CD4+ T cells sorted from blood. Stated subset: CD45RA+ positively selected. The receptor's source is a man younger than 45 in good health. This chain uses TRBV5-1 with TRBJ1-3; D perhaps matches TRBD1 (6 bases). The CDR3 is CASSPTGDTGNTIYF. DNA of the CDR3: TGCGCCAGCAGCCCGACAGGTGATACTGGAAACACCATATATTTT.